This T cell receptor (beta chain) was recovered during a study of CD8 T cells in ankylosing spondylitis. This clonotype has a count of ten or more. What it binds is not known. The ends were cut back, 9 bases at V and 9 bases at J, with 23 bases in the middle. The V gene's germline CDR1 is LNHDA and CDR2 SQIVND (reference sequence). The CDR3 extends over 14 amino acids. Regarding the study as a whole: Disease-linked clones were CD8+ and relatively rare in peripheral blood.

TCRdb used MiXCR to reprocess the 5' RACE reads, holding one entry per CDR3 protein. Here the sample spans some 39,000 distinct CDR3 sequences, approximately 11% being singletons. Sequenced input: synovial fluid, either unsorted or a sorted T cell fraction (not recorded which). The receptor's source is a male donor with ankylosing spondylitis. The genes are TRBV19 and TRBJ2-5; unclear D gene. As DNA, the CDR3 is TGTGCCAGGAATATCTCCGCCCCAGGCCGGGCCCAGTACTTC. It translates to CARNISAPGRAQYF. Complete variable domain (other parts from reference TRBV19 and TRBJ2-5): DGGITQSPKYLFRKEGQNVTLSCEQNLNHDAMYWYRQDPGQGLRLIYYSQIVNDFQKGDIAEGYSVSREKKESFPLTVTSAQKNPTAFYLCARNISAPGRAQYFGPGTRLLVL.